This T cell receptor (beta chain) originates from a study of cytomegalovirus exposure and HLA in healthy donors. Study in general: Genotyping of 400 or so donors showed that 65% to 90% belonged to the Caucasian-associated ancestry cluster. Study-level findings and limits: For cytomegalovirus status, the classifier reportedly gave diagnoses with high specificity and sensitivity. Earlier results showed most TCR beta V segments being productive about 87% or about 30% of the time. Prediction of most subjects' HLA-A and HLA-B alleles by TCR beta sequences was reportedly accurate.

In the case of this clone: Its antigen is as yet unknown.

Researchers ran the PCR with 60 Vbeta and 13 Jbeta primers. Produced via immunoSEQ multiplex PCR; TCRdb's table is partial and in-frame only. The sample holds about 130,000 clones, 70% to 80% seen once. V shed 4 bases and J 5 bases; nucleotides not matched to a gene: 8. This CDR3 region has 15 residues. The sample consisted of PBMCs. The chain links TRBV5-3 to TRBJ1-5, with 8 bases aligning to TRBD1. TRBV5-3 counts as an open reading frame of uncertain function. This sequence was found in a female donor in good health and CMV-seropositive. CDR3 region: CARSTGQGGYQPQHF. The CDR3 DNA follows: TGTGCCAGAAGCACCGGACAGGGTGGGTATCAGCCCCAGCATTTT.